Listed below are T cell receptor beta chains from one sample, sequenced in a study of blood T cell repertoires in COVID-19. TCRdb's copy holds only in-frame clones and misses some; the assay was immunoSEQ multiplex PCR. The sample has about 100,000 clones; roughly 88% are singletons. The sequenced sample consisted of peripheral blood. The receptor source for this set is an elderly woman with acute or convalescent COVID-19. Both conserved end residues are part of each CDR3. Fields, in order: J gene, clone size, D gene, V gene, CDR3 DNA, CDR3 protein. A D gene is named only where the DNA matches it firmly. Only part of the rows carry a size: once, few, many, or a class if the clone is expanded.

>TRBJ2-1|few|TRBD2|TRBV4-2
TGTGCCAGCAGCCCCCTAGCGGGAGCCTACAATGAGCAGTTCTTC
CASSPLAGAYNEQFF
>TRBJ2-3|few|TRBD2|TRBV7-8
TGTGCCAGCAGCATCCCTAGCGGGGGGGCGCGCACGCAGTATTTT
CASSIPSGGARTQYF
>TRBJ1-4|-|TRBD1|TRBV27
TGTGCCAGCAGTACAGGGGGCGCGGGAAAACTGTTTTTT
CASSTGGAGKLFF
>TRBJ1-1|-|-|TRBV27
TGTGCCAGCAGTTTATCCGGAGGGGACACTGAAGCTTTCTTT
CASSLSGGDTEAFF
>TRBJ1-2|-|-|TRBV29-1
TGCAGCGTTGAACACAGAAACTATGGCTACACCTTC
CSVEHRNYGYTF
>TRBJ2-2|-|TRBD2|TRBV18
TGTGCCAGCTCTCGGACTAGCGGGGGGCCGAACACCGGGGAGCTGTTTTTT
CASSRTSGGPNTGELFF
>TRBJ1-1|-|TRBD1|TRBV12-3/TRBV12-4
TGTGCCAGCAGTCGGACAGGATTGACTGAAGCTTTCTTT
CASSRTGLTEAFF
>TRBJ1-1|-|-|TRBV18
TGTGCCAGCTCACAATCAGGAATGAACACTGAAGCTTTCTTT
CASSQSGMNTEAFF
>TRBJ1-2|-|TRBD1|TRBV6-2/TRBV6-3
TGTGCCAGCAGCCGACAGGGGGCTCGCGGCTACACCTTC
CASSRQGARGYTF
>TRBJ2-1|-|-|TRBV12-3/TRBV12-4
TGTGCCAGCAGTGGGGCAGGGGAAAATGAGCAGTTCTTC
CASSGAGENEQFF
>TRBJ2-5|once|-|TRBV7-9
TGTGCCAGCAGCCCCCCTTGGGAGCAAGAGACCCAGTACTTC
CASSPPWEQETQYF
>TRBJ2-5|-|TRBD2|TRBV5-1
TGCGCCAGCAGCTTGGGACTAGCGGGGCAAGAGACCCAGTACTTC
CASSLGLAGQETQYF
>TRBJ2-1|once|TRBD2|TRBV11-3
TGTGCCAGCAGCGTAACCGGGACTAGCAATGAGCAGTTCTTC
CASSVTGTSNEQFF
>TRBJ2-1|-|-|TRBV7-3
TGTGCCAGCAGCTTGGGGGGACCTTACAATGAGCAGTTCTTC
CASSLGGPYNEQFF
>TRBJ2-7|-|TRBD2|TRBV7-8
TGTGCCAGCAGCTTAGGTCCAGCGGGGACCTACGAGCAGTACTTC
CASSLGPAGTYEQYF
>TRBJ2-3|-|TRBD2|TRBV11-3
TGTGCCAGCAGCCCAGGACTAGCGGGAGTGGTGCAGTATTTT
CASSPGLAGVVQYF
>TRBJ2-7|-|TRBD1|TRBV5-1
TGCGCCAGCAGCTTTACCGGGACAGGGGATATGGGCGAGCAGTACTTC
CASSFTGTGDMGEQYF
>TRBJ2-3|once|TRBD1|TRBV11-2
TGTGCCAGCAGCTTAACAGGGGGGACAGATACGCAGTATTTT
CASSLTGGTDTQYF
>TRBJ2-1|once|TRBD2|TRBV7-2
TGTGCCAGCAGCCCCCCCGGCGGGAGCTCCTACAATGAGCAGTTCTTC
CASSPPGGSSYNEQFF
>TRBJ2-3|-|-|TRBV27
TGTGCCAGCAGTTTACCTCCTCCCGGAGGTCCGCAGTATTTT
CASSLPPPGGPQYF
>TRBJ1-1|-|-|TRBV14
TGTGCCAGCAGCCAAGTGTGGGGGGGGATGGCTGAAGCTTTCTTT
CASSQVWGGMAEAFF
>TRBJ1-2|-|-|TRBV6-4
TGTGCCAGCAGTGACACGGTCTATGGCTACACCTTC
CASSDTVYGYTF
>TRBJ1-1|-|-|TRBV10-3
TGTGCCATCGCAGGGGTAGGTAACACTGAAGCTTTCTTT
CAIAGVGNTEAFF
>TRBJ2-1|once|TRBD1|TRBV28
TGTGCCAGCAGCCTACAGGGGGCCAAGGCCAATGAGCAGTTCTTC
CASSLQGAKANEQFF
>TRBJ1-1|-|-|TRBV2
TGTGCCAGCAGAGCCTCAGGGATCGGGAACACTGAAGCTTTCTTT
CASRASGIGNTEAFF
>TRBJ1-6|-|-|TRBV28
TGTGCCAGCAGAGAAAAGACAGGTTATTCACCCCTCCACTTT
CASREKTGYSPLHF
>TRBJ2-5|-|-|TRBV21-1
TGTGCCAGCAGCAGCTCAGGGGCGCGGACCCAGTACTTC
CASSSSGARTQYF
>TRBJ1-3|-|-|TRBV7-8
TGTGCCAGCAGCTTAGTCGGGGGGTCTGGAAACACCATATATTTT
CASSLVGGSGNTIYF
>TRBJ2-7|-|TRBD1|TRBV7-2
TGTGCCAGCAGCTTGACAGGGGACTCCTACGAGCAGTACTTC
CASSLTGDSYEQYF
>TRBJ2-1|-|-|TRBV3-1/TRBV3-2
TGTGCCAGCAGCCACCCTGGACACCTACAGCAGCAGTTCTTC
CASSHPGHLQQQFF
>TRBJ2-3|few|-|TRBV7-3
TGTGCCAGCAGCTTAAAAGGGGGGGCACAGGGTGGTGATACGCAGTATTTT
CASSLKGGAQGGDTQYF
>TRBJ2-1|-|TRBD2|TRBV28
TGTGCCAGCAGTTTGGCGACTAGCGGGCTCATTGGTGAGCAGTTCTTC
CASSLATSGLIGEQFF
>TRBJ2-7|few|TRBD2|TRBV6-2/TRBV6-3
TGTGCCAGCAGTCTGACTAGCTCGGGTGAGCAGTACTTC
CASSLTSSGEQYF
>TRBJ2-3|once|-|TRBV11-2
TGTGCCAGCAGCTTAGATCCTTACAGGGGCACAGATACGCAGTATTTT
CASSLDPYRGTDTQYF
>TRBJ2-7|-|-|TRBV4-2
TGTGCCAGCAGCTATGACAATAGCTACGAGCAGTACTTC
CASSYDNSYEQYF
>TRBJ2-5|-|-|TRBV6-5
TGTGCCAGCAGTTCGGTGGTCCAAGAGACCCAGTACTTC
CASSSVVQETQYF
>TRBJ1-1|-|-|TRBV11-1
TGTGCCAGCAGCTTAATGGTGGCAGGGAATACTGAAGCTTTCTTT
CASSLMVAGNTEAFF
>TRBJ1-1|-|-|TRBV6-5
TGTGCCAGCAGGCGGGGCGGGGTGGACACTGAAGCTTTCTTT
CASRRGGVDTEAFF
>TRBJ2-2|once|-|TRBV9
TGTGCCAGCAGCGCTCTGGAGAGGGCCGATACCGGGGAGCTGTTTTTT
CASSALERADTGELFF
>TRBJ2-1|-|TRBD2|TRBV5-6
TGTGCCAGCAGCGAGGCGGGAGGAGGGGACAATGAGCAGTTCTTC
CASSEAGGGDNEQFF
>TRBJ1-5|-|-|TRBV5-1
TGCGCCAGCAGCTTGGAGGGAGGAAGCAATCAGCCCCAGCATTTT
CASSLEGGSNQPQHF
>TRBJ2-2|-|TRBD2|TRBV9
TGTGCCAGCAGCGTAGGTGACGGGAGGGATACCGGGGAGCTGTTTTTT
CASSVGDGRDTGELFF
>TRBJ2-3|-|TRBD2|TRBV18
TGTGCCAGCTCACCATGGCACGCCGGGGGGGCGGCAGATACGCAGTATTTT
CASSPWHAGGAADTQYF
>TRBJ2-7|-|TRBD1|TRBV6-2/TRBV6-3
TGTGCCAGCAGTTACAGCAGGGGGTGGTACGAGCAGTACTTC
CASSYSRGWYEQYF
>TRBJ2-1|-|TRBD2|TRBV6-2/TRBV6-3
TGTGCCAGCAGTTACCAGGGGACTAGCGGGATTATCTATGAGCAGTTCTTC
CASSYQGTSGIIYEQFF
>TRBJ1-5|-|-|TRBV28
TGTGCCAGCAGGGGACAATTCGACCAGCCCCAGCATTTT
CASRGQFDQPQHF
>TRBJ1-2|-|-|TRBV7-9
TGTGCCAGCAGCGGGCGGGTGTATGGCTACACCTTC
CASSGRVYGYTF
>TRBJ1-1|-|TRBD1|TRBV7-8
TGTGCCAGCACCACGGACAGGGTGGGGAACACTGAAGCTTTCTTT
CASTTDRVGNTEAFF
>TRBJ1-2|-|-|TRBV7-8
TGTGCCAGCAGCTTAGCTCCCGAGGGCGATGCTAACTATGGCTACACCTTC
CASSLAPEGDANYGYTF
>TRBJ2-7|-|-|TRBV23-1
TGCGCCAGCAGTCAATCGAACAGACGCTACGAGCAGTACTTC
CASSQSNRRYEQYF
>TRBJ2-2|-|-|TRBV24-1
TGTGCCACCCGAGGACACAGCACCGGGGAGCTGTTTTTT
CATRGHSTGELFF
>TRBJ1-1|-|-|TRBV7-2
TGTGCCAGCAGCTTAAGACCAGGTGACAGAGCTTTCTTT
CASSLRPGDRAFF
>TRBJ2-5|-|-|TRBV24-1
TGTGCCACCAGTGATCCGACTAGTCAACAAGAGACCCAGTACTTC
CATSDPTSQQETQYF
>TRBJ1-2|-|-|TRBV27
TGTGCCAGCAGTTTCGCGGGGGACTATGGCTACACCTTC
CASSFAGDYGYTF